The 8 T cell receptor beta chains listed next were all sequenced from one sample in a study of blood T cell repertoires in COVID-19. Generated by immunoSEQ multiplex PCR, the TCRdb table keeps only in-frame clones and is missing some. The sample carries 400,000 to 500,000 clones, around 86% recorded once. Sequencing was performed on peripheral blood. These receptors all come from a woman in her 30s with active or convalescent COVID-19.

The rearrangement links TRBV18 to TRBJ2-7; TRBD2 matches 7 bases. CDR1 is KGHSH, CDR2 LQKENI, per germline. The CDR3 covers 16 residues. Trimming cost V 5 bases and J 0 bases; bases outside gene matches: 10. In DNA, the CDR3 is TGTGCCAGCTCAACCCAAGCGGGGCGGAGCTCCTACGAGCAGTACTTC. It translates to CASSTQAGRSSYEQYF.

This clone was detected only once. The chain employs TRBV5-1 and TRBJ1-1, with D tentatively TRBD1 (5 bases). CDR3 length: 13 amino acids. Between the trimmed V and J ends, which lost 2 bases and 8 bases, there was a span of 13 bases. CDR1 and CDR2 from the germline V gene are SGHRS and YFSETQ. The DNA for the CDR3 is TGCGCCAGCAGCTTACAACAGGCAACCGAAGCTTTCTTT. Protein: CASSLQQATEAFF. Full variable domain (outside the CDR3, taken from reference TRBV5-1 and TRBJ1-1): KAGVTQTPRYLIKTRGQQVTLSCSPISGHRSVSWYQQTPGQGLQFLFEYFSETQRNKGNFPGRFSGRQFSNSRSEMNVSTLELGDSALYLCASSLQQATEAFFGQGTRLTVV.

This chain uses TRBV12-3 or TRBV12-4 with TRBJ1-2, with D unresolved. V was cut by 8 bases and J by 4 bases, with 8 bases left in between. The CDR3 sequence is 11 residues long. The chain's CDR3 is CASGQFYGYTF. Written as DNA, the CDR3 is TGTGCCAGCGGCCAGTTCTATGGCTACACCTTC.

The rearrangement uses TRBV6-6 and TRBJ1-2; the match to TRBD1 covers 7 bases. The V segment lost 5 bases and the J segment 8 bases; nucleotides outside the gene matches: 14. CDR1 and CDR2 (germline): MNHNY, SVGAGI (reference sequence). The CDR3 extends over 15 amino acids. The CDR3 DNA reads TGTGCCAGCAGTAACCCCGGGACAGAAGGTTACGGCTACACCTTC. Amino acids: CASSNPGTEGYGYTF.

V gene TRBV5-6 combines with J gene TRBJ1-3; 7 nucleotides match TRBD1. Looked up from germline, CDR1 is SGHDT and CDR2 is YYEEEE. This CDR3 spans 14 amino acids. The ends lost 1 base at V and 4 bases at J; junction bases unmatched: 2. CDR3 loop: CASSLTGEGNTIYF. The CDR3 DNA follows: TGTGCCAGCAGCTTGACAGGGGAAGGAAACACCATATATTTT.

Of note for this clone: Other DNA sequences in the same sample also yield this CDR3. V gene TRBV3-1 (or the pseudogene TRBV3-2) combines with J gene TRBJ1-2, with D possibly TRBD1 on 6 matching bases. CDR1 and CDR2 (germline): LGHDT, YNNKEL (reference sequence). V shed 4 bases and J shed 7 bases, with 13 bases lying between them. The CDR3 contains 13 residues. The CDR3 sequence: CASSPRQASGYTF. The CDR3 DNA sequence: TGTGCCAGCAGCCCCCGACAGGCTTCTGGCTACACCTTC.

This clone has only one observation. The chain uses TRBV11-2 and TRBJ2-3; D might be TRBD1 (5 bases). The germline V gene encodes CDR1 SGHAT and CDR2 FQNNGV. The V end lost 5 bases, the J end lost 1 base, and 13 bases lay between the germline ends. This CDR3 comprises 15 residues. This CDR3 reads CASSPPTGGTDTQYF. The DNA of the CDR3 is TGTGCCAGCAGCCCCCCCACAGGAGGCACAGATACGCAGTATTTT.

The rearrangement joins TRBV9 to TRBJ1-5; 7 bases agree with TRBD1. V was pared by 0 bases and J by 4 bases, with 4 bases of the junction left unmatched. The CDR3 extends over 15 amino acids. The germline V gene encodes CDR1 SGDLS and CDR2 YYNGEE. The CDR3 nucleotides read TGTGCCAGCAGCGTAGGACAGGGAGAAAATCAGCCCCAGCATTTT. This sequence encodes CASSVGQGENQPQHF. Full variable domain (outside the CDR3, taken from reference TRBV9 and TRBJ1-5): DSGVTQTPKHLITATGQRVTLRCSPRSGDLSVYWYQQSLDQGLQFLIQYYNGEERAKGNILERFSAQQFPDLHSELNLSSLELGDSALYFCASSVGQGENQPQHFGDGTRLSIL.